A single sample is the source of the 30 T cell receptor beta chains below, sequenced in a study of human T cells and chemical hapten exposure. Time point described: patch test 1, 2 weeks after DPC sensitization. As to treatment: therapeutic diphenylcyclopropenone sensitization with weekly scalp DPC. TCRdb fed the RACE reads into MiXCR, producing one record per CDR3 protein. The sample records approximately 350,000 distinct CDR3 sequences, approximately 6.9% being singletons. Source: whole blood, taken in connection with sensitization to the hapten diphenylcyclopropenone (DPC). These receptor sequences come from a woman aged 18-29 years with alopecia areata. Some clones in this sample may be carry-over from other donors' samples.

This clonotype was detected ten times or more. The gene calls are TRBV13 and TRBJ1-3, with D unclear. The CDR3 is made up of 14 amino acids. V shed 4 bases and J shed 0 bases, with 7 bases lying between them. Germline V gives CDR1 PRHDT, CDR2 FYEKMQ (reference sequence). For the CDR3, the DNA is TGTGCCAGCAGCTCTCGGAGCTCTGGAAACACCATATATTTT. Encoded protein: CASSSRSSGNTIYF. The full variable domain, rest sourced from reference TRBV13 and TRBJ1-3, is AAGVIQSPRHLIKEKRETATLKCYPIPRHDTVYWYQQGPGQDPQFLISFYEKMQSDKGSIPDRFSAQQFSDYHSELNMSSLELGDSALYFCASSSRSSGNTIYFGEGSWLTVV.

In its sample, this clonotype was seen a few times. This sequence joins TRBV5-1 and TRBJ2-5; a possible D gene is TRBD2 (6 bases). This CDR3 has 15 amino acids. Trimming took 4 bases from V and 0 from J, leaving 13 bases between them. Germline CDR1 SGHRS, CDR2 YFSETQ. CDR3 DNA sequence: TGCGCCAGCAGCCTGGGACTTAGAAACCAAGAGACCCAGTACTTC. The encoded protein is CASSLGLRNQETQYF.

This clonotype was found many times. V is TRBV7-3 and J is TRBJ2-1; 10 bases are shared with TRBD2. The J segment lost 5 bases and the V segment lost 8 bases, leaving 6 bases of the junction unmatched. Germline loops: CDR1 SGHTA, CDR2 FQGTGA. This CDR3 region has 14 residues. The CDR3 spells CASGSGGKNNEQFF. CDR3 DNA: TGTGCCAGCGGTAGCGGGGGGAAAAACAATGAGCAGTTCTTC.

V gene TRBV6-2 or TRBV6-3 combines with J gene TRBJ2-1, with D possibly matching TRBD2 (7 bases). The germline gives CDR1 MNHEY, CDR2 SVGEGT. The CDR3 contains 14 residues. V was pared by 6 bases and J by 4 bases, with 13 bases between. The DNA for the CDR3 is TGTGCCAGCAGCTACGGGGGGCCGTACAATGAGCAGTTCTTC. Translated, it gives CASSYGGPYNEQFF.

This clonotype appeared a few times. The chain combines TRBV18 with TRBJ1-5; 9 nucleotides match TRBD1. Germline CDR1 reads KGHSH; CDR2 reads LQKENI. This CDR3 has 17 amino acids. The junction had 3 bases not matched to a gene; V was cut back by 0 bases and J by 0 bases. In nucleotides, the CDR3 is TGTGCCAGCTCACCACCGGGGACAGGGAATAGCAATCAGCCCCAGCATTTT. Its protein is CASSPPGTGNSNQPQHF.

This clonotype was detected ten times or more. This chain uses TRBV7-9 with TRBJ1-1; D gene unclear. The germline V and J ends were trimmed by 4 bases and 12 bases, with 18 bases remaining between them. Germline CDR1 SEHNR, CDR2 FQNEAQ (reference sequence). This CDR3 region has 13 residues. CDR3 loop: CASSSPFTYSTFF. Written as DNA, the CDR3 is TGTGCCAGCAGCTCCCCTTTTACTTACTCGACTTTCTTT.

This clonotype was counted many times. The chain uses TRBV27 and TRBJ2-7; 7 nucleotides match TRBD1. The CDR3 is 12 amino acids. Germline values: CDR1 MNHEY, CDR2 SMNVEV (reference sequence). After removal of 8 bases from V and 2 bases from J, the junction contained 3 bases not matched to a gene. In nucleotides, the CDR3 is TGTGCCAGCTGGGACAGTCCCTACGAGCAGTACTTC. It specifies CASWDSPYEQYF.

There are a few counts of this clonotype. V usage is TRBV7-2 and J usage is TRBJ2-5; 7 bases are a match to TRBD1. This CDR3 contains 14 residues. Germline-derived CDR1 and CDR2 are SGHTA and FQGNSA. With 5 bases clipped from V and 5 bases from J, the junction kept 8 bases outside the gene matches. CDR3 sequence (DNA): TGTGCCAGCAGCCCTAACAGGGGTGGGGAGACCCAGTACTTC. Translation: CASSPNRGGETQYF. The complete variable domain, with remaining parts taken from reference TRBV7-2 and TRBJ2-5, reads GAGVSQSPSNKVTEKGKDVELRCDPISGHTALYWYRQSLGQGLEFLIYFQGNSAPDKSGLPSDRFSAERTGGSVSTLTIQRTQQEDSAVYLCASSPNRGGETQYFGPGTRLLVL.

This clonotype was counted a few times. The J gene is TRBJ2-3, the V gene TRBV7-8, with a tentative D call TRBD2 (6 bases). This CDR3 comprises 16 residues. Per the germline V gene, CDR1 is SGHVS and CDR2 is FQNEAQ. With 0 bases removed from V and 1 base from J, the gap between germline ends came to 11 bases. CDR3: CASSLARRVRTDTQYF. The CDR3 DNA reads as TGTGCCAGCAGCTTAGCGCGGAGGGTACGCACAGATACGCAGTATTTT.

The chain carries TRBV10-3 and TRBJ2-7, with no clear D. Germline CDR1 and CDR2: ENHRY and SYGVKD. The V and J ends lost 1 base and 4 bases respectively, with 5 bases between them. The CDR3 contains 12 residues. This chain's CDR3 is CAISELQYEQYF. The DNA for the CDR3 is TGTGCCATCAGTGAGTTGCAATACGAGCAGTACTTC.

The sample holds many counts of this clonotype. V usage is TRBV29-1 and J usage is TRBJ2-2; TRBD1 matches at 8 bases. The V and J ends lost 4 bases and 3 bases, in that order; junction bases with no gene match: 1. The CDR3 totals 13 residues. Germline V lookup: CDR1 SQVTM, CDR2 ANQGSEA. The CDR3 sequence: CSVGQGYTGELFF. CDR3 bases: TGCAGCGTTGGACAGGGGTACACCGGGGAGCTGTTTTTT.

This sequence joins TRBV10-2 and TRBJ1-4; D gene ambiguous. The V end lost 3 bases, the J end lost 4 bases, and 9 bases lay between the germline ends. The CDR3 runs 14 residues. Germline V gene sequence: CDR1 WSHSY, CDR2 SAAADI. The chain's CDR3 is CASSDRTVNEKLFF. The CDR3 nucleotides are TGCGCCAGCAGTGATAGGACGGTTAATGAAAAACTGTTTTTT.

In this sample, this clonotype turned up a few times. The chain has TRBV3-1 and TRBJ1-1; 7 bases align to TRBD1. The J segment lost 7 bases and the V segment lost 3 bases, leaving 8 bases of the junction unmatched. Germline values: CDR1 LGHDT, CDR2 YNNKEL (reference sequence). CDR3 length: 14 residues. CDR3 residues: CASSHRDRVGEAFF. Here the CDR3 DNA reads TGTGCCAGCAGCCACCGGGACAGAGTCGGTGAAGCTTTCTTT.

This clonotype was counted only a few times. The rearrangement joins TRBV12-3 or TRBV12-4 to TRBJ2-7; a weak D match, TRBD1 (5 bases). The CDR3 loop spans 14 amino acids. The V gene lost 5 bases and the J gene lost 2 bases, with 13 bases spanning the gap. The CDR3 sequence is CASSRPQDPYEQYF. For the CDR3, the DNA is TGTGCCAGCAGTCGTCCACAGGACCCCTACGAGCAGTACTTC.

This clonotype occurred a few times. This chain connects TRBV27 to TRBJ1-5, with D possibly TRBD1 on 5 matching bases. Trimming cost V 3 bases and J 0 bases, with 18 bases left between them. CDR3 size: 18 residues. The V gene's germline CDR1 is MNHEY and CDR2 SMNVEV (reference sequence). CDR3 residues: CASSFSGDSTYSNQPQHF. The CDR3 DNA reads TGTGCCAGCAGTTTTAGCGGGGACTCCACTTATAGCAATCAGCCCCAGCATTTT.

This clonotype has at least ten counts. J is TRBJ1-5 and V is TRBV2; 10 nucleotides match TRBD1. Germline V lookup: CDR1 SNHLY, CDR2 FYNNEI. CDR3 length equals 14 residues. Trimming removed 7 bases from V and 7 bases from J; junction bases left unmatched: 7. The CDR3 protein is CASTIGTGEQPQHF. CDR3 in DNA: TGTGCCAGCACGATCGGGACAGGGGAACAGCCCCAGCATTTT.

V and J are TRBV25-1 and TRBJ1-2; 10 nucleotides match TRBD1. V was pared by 6 bases and J by 4 bases, with 5 bases of the junction left unmatched. CDR1 and CDR2 from the germline V gene are MGHDK and SYGVNS. The CDR3 totals 14 residues. The CDR3 region is CASSPDRGLYGYTF. CDR3 nucleotides: TGTGCCAGCAGCCCTGACAGGGGGCTCTATGGCTACACCTTC.

In its sample, this clonotype was seen a few times. The chain recombines TRBV29-1 with TRBJ1-2; 7 bases match TRBD1. Losses at the gene ends were 6 bases for V and 5 bases for J; bases not matched to a gene: 12. This CDR3 has 14 amino acids. Germline values: CDR1 SQVTM, CDR2 ANQGSEA. CDR3 nucleotides: TGCAGCGTCGAACTCGACAGGGACAGATATGGCTACACCTTC. It encodes CSVELDRDRYGYTF. The full variable domain, with the rest looked up from reference TRBV29-1 and TRBJ1-2, is SAVISQKPSRDICQRGTSLTIQCQVDSQVTMMFWYRQQPGQSLTLIATANQGSEATYESGFVIDKFPISRPNLTFSTLTVSNMSPEDSSIYLCSVELDRDRYGYTFGSGTRLTVV.

This clonotype was seen more than once but under ten times. The CDR3 DNA sequence: TGTGCCAGCAGTCCCTCTTGGGACAGGGTTGGCAATCAGCCCCAGCATTTT. This translates into CASSPSWDRVGNQPQHF. This chain links TRBV12-3 or TRBV12-4 with TRBJ1-5, with 9 bases fitting TRBD1. The CDR3 is 17 residues long. The ends lost 5 bases at V and 2 bases at J; junction bases unmatched: 10.

V usage is TRBV19 and J usage is TRBJ1-5; unclear D gene. V shed 4 bases and J shed 1 base, with 8 bases lying between them. CDR1 LNHDA and CDR2 SQIVND come from the germline V gene (reference sequence). This CDR3 is 14 amino acids long. CDR3 residues: CASSSTGSNQPQHF. CDR3 sequence (DNA): TGTGCCAGTAGTAGCACCGGGAGCAATCAGCCCCAGCATTTT. The variable domain in full, completed from reference TRBV19 and TRBJ1-5, reads DGGITQSPKYLFRKEGQNVTLSCEQNLNHDAMYWYRQDPGQGLRLIYYSQIVNDFQKGDIAEGYSVSREKKESFPLTVTSAQKNPTAFYLCASSSTGSNQPQHFGDGTRLSIL.

The chain has TRBV12-3 or TRBV12-4 and TRBJ2-2; D might be TRBD1 (5 bases). The CDR3 runs to 15 residues. Between the trimmed V and J ends, which lost 5 bases and 0 bases, there was a span of 10 bases. Written as DNA, the CDR3 is TGTGCCAGCAGTCCGTCGACAGCGAACACCGGGGAGCTGTTTTTT. Translating gives CASSPSTANTGELFF.

The genes are TRBV4-2 and TRBJ1-1; D may be TRBD1 (5 bases). CDR1 and CDR2 (germline): LGHNA, YNFKEQ. V gave up 6 bases and J gave up 3 bases, with 20 bases separating them. The CDR3 extends over 16 amino acids. The CDR3 nucleotides are TGTGCCAGCAGTAATCTTTTGGGGACCCTCTACACTGAAGCTTTCTTT. It specifies CASSNLLGTLYTEAFF.

This clonotype was detected only a few times. The V gene is TRBV7-8, the J gene TRBJ2-2; tentatively, D is TRBD1 or TRBD2 (5 bases each). Trimming removed 10 bases from V and 0 bases from J, with 12 bases in between. CDR3 length equals 14 residues. Germline CDR1 reads SGHVS; CDR2 reads FQNEAQ. DNA for the CDR3: TGTGCCACAGGGACGCACGCGAACACCGGGGAGCTGTTTTTT. Residues: CATGTHANTGELFF.

This clonotype occurred a few times. The chain links TRBV28 to TRBJ2-7; a weak D match, TRBD1 (6 bases). The CDR3 has 15 residues. Germline CDR1 MDHEN, CDR2 SYDVKM. V was shortened by 3 bases and J by 0 bases, with 12 bases between the two germline ends. CDR3 sequence: CASSLGAFSSYEQYF. In DNA, the CDR3 is TGTGCCAGCAGTTTGGGGGCATTCAGCTCCTACGAGCAGTACTTC. Drawing the rest from reference TRBV28 and TRBJ2-7, the complete variable domain is DVKVTQSSRYLVKRTGEKVFLECVQDMDHENMFWYRQDPGLGLRLIYFSYDVKMKEKGDIPEGYSVSREKKERFSLILESASTNQTSMYLCASSLGAFSSYEQYFGPGTRLTVT.

This clonotype appeared many times. The chain has TRBV10-3 and TRBJ2-3; D is possibly TRBD1 (6 bases). Trimming left V 6 bases short and J 1 base short, with 8 bases between. The length of the CDR3 is 13 residues. Germline CDR1 is ENHRY and CDR2 is SYGVKD. CDR3 in DNA: TGTGCCATCAGGAGGACAGGCACAGATACGCAGTATTTT. Its translation is CAIRRTGTDTQYF.

This clonotype was picked up a small number of times. CDR3 DNA: TGCAGCGCCCAGAGGGACAGCACCGGGGAGCTGTTTTTT. It specifies CSAQRDSTGELFF. The chain is built from TRBV29-1 and TRBJ2-2; 7 nucleotides match TRBD1. Germline V lookup: CDR1 SQVTM, CDR2 ANQGSEA. The CDR3 is made up of 13 amino acids. The junction had 6 bases not matched to a gene; V was cut back by 7 bases and J by 4 bases.

This clonotype has a handful of counts. V usage is TRBV11-2 and J usage is TRBJ1-2; D is uncertain. The ends were cut back, 2 bases at V and 2 bases at J, with 9 bases in the middle. Germline CDR1 and CDR2: SGHAT and FQNNGV. The CDR3 loop spans 14 amino acids. The CDR3 reads CASSLRPTNYGYTF. In DNA, the CDR3 is TGTGCCAGCAGCTTACGACCGACAAACTATGGCTACACCTTC.

This clonotype was counted a few times. The rearrangement joins TRBV27 to TRBJ2-2, with D unclear. V lost 5 bases and J 8 bases, leaving 12 bases between the germline ends. The CDR3 is 13 amino acids. Germline-derived CDR1 and CDR2 are MNHEY and SMNVEV (reference sequence). CDR3 sequence: CASSTTGRGELFF. CDR3 bases: TGTGCCAGCAGTACGACTGGCAGGGGGGAGCTGTTTTTT.

The gene calls are TRBV6-2 or TRBV6-3 and TRBJ2-1; 7 nucleotides align to TRBD1. Germline values: CDR1 MNHEY, CDR2 SVGEGT. The CDR3 has 15 residues. The ends lost 2 bases at V and 4 bases at J; junction bases unmatched: 5. CDR3 DNA sequence: TGTGCCAGCAGTTACCTACAGGGGAAGTACAATGAGCAGTTCTTC. It specifies CASSYLQGKYNEQFF.

The genes are TRBV5-1 and TRBJ2-1, with 7 bases identical to TRBD1. CDR3 length: 15 amino acids. The V segment lost 7 bases and the J segment 5 bases; nucleotides outside the gene matches: 12. Germline V lookup: CDR1 SGHRS, CDR2 YFSETQ. The CDR3 nucleotides are TGCGCCAGCCAAAGAGCAGGGACAGTGAACAATGAGCAGTTCTTC. The encoded protein is CASQRAGTVNNEQFF.